Listed below are T cell receptor beta chains from one sample, sequenced in a study of OX40 agonist ivuxolimab in advanced cancers. The data were produced by immunoSEQ multiplex PCR, yet TCRdb's version contains in-frame clones alone and is incomplete. The sample carries about 91,000 clones, roughly 87% recorded once. This material consisted of CD4+ or CD8+ T cells sorted from blood, taken in a trial of the OX40 agonist ivuxolimab. These receptors were collected from an adult with an advanced solid tumor such as melanoma, head and neck, liver or kidney cancer. CDR3s include the opening cysteine and the closing phenylalanine or tryptophan. A D gene is named only where the DNA matches it firmly.

cdr3_aa cdr3_nt d_call j_call v_call
CASWYRLNYGYTF TGTGCCAGCTGGTACAGGCTAAACTATGGCTACACCTTC NA TRBJ1-2 TRBV2
CASSSDRGSEQFF TGTGCTAGCAGCTCCGACAGGGGGTCTGAGCAGTTCTTC TRBD1 TRBJ2-1 TRBV7-7
CSVEIGSGGPQHF TGCAGCGTTGAGATTGGCAGCGGAGGGCCCCAGCATTTT NA TRBJ1-5 TRBV29-1
CASSLARRNYNEQFF TGTGCCAGCAGCTTAGCTAGGAGGAACTACAATGAGCAGTTCTTC NA TRBJ2-1 TRBV7-2
CASSDRGQGYEQYF TGTGCCAGCAGTGACCGGGGACAGGGTTACGAGCAGTACTTC TRBD1 TRBJ2-7 TRBV2
CASSRTGAGANVLTF TGTGCCAGCAGCCGGACAGGGGCTGGGGCCAACGTCCTGACTTTC TRBD1 TRBJ2-6 TRBV27
CSVDQGRDGSNYGYTF TGCAGCGTTGACCAAGGAAGGGACGGCAGTAACTATGGCTACACCTTC NA TRBJ1-2 TRBV29-1
CASSRLAVNSYNEQFF TGTGCCAGCAGTCGCCTAGCGGTTAACTCCTACAATGAGCAGTTCTTC TRBD2 TRBJ2-1 TRBV27
CASMNRDSLNEKLFF TGTGCCAGCATGAACCGGGACAGCCTTAATGAAAAACTGTTTTTT TRBD1 TRBJ1-4 TRBV28
CATSSEGGLGETQYF TGTGCCACCAGCAGTGAAGGGGGCCTGGGAGAGACCCAGTACTTC TRBD1 TRBJ2-5 TRBV15
CASSSNSHQPQHF TGTGCCAGCAGTTCGAACAGCCATCAGCCCCAGCATTTT NA TRBJ1-5 TRBV2